Included here is one T cell receptor (beta chain) sequence, with context. The sample comes from a study of blood T cell repertoires in COVID-19. Study in general: Donors in the United States, Italy and Spain gave samples during acute or convalescent COVID-19. PBMCs, B-cell-depleted T cells, or T cells were the source of the cDNA or gDNA that made up the material.

Source study methods: Using reference gene primer amplification, nucleated cell counts were estimated. The repertoire was sequenced with immunoSEQ multiplex PCR; TCRdb's copy has only in-frame clones and lacks some. Clonal size and the V and J genes are those of that table, whereas D and trimming came from the DNA. This table has about half a million clones, approximately 85% appearing once. The V segment lost 1 base and the J segment 4 bases; nucleotides outside the gene matches: 7. The CDR3 totals 15 residues. The germline CDR1 and CDR2 sequences are SGHNT and YYREEE (reference sequence). V is TRBV5-4 and J is TRBJ1-1; TRBD1 agrees at 7 bases. Sequencing was carried out using peripheral blood. This TCR derives from a human donor in a cohort sampled during active COVID-19. DNA of the CDR3: TGTGCCAGCAGCTTGATCCGGGCAGGGGGCACTGAAGCTTTCTTT. This translates into CASSLIRAGGTEAFF. Variable domain in full (rest from reference TRBV5-4 and TRBJ1-1): ETGVTQSPTHLIKTRGQQVTLRCSSQSGHNTVSWYQQALGQGPQFIFQYYREEENGRGNFPPRFSGLQFPNYSSELNVNALELDDSALYLCASSLIRAGGTEAFFGQGTRLTVV.